Sequencing of this T cell receptor (beta chain) was carried out in a study of breast tumors, draining lymph nodes, adjacent tissues. TCRdb independently ran MiXCR on the multiplex PCR reads; one entry per CDR3 protein. The table includes some 200,000 distinct CDR3 sequences, roughly 31% detected once. This clonotype was observed at least ten times. Its antigen is unidentified. Study-level findings and limits: Tumor T cell lymph node origin was a supported hypothesis, not proven. Tumor repertoires ranked between lymph nodes and nontumor tissue in diversity, with V and J gene preferences. Data fit most tumor T cells coming from lymph node, expanding in tumor.

The lymph nodes were axillary draining lymph nodes from breast cancer patients. V lost 0 bases, J lost 1 base, and 4 bases stayed unmatched. Germline CDR1 and CDR2: MGHRA and YSYEKL. This CDR3 is built from 17 residues. The receptor comes from a female donor with breast cancer. Some clones in this sample may be carry-over from other donors' samples. This rearrangement joins TRBV4-1 to TRBJ2-3; 10 positions agree with TRBD1. Sequencing input: axillary lymph node tissue. CDR3: CASSQEPGTGGTDTQYF. DNA for the CDR3: TGCGCCAGCAGCCAAGAACCCGGGACAGGGGGCACAGATACGCAGTATTTT.